This entry lists 31 T cell receptor beta chains sequenced from one sample in a study of shared clonotypes between healthy human individuals. The assay was immunoSEQ multiplex PCR, and TCRdb's table has in-frame clones only and misses some. The sample consists of about 750,000 clones, around 92% of them appearing once. In the naive CD8 group, cells lacked CD45RO and were positively selected for CCR7, so terminally differentiated effector memory CD45RA+ cells were left out. The sequenced material came from naive CD8+ T cells sorted from blood. All receptors derive from a man in his thirties or forties in good health.

CDR3 bases: TGTGCCAGCAGCGTGCGAGGGTTGGACACTGAAGCTTTCTTT. Its protein is CASSVRGLDTEAFF. J is TRBJ1-1 and V is TRBV7-8; no firm D call. From germline, CDR1 is SGHVS and CDR2 FQNEAQ. Trimming cost V 5 bases and J 3 bases, with 13 bases left between them. This CDR3 has 14 residues.

The genes are TRBV28 and TRBJ2-6; TRBD1 agrees at 8 bases. J was trimmed by 1 base and V by 4 bases; bases with no gene match: 6. CDR1 MDHEN and CDR2 SYDVKM come from the germline V gene. This CDR3 contains 17 residues. CDR3 amino acids: CASSSQGALSGANVLTF. The CDR3, as DNA: TGTGCCAGCAGTTCGCAGGGGGCCTTATCTGGGGCCAACGTCCTGACTTTC.

The chain employs TRBV23-1 and TRBJ1-2, with unresolved D. TRBV23-1 falls under the ORF class, with uncertain function. The CDR3 is 18 residues long. The V gene lost 0 bases and the J gene lost 0 bases, with 17 bases spanning the gap. Here the CDR3 DNA reads TGCGCCAGCAGTCAATCTATGGTAACGGGCCGAGCTAACTATGGCTACACCTTC. Its translation: CASSQSMVTGRANYGYTF.

The chain uses TRBV27 and TRBJ2-7; TRBD1 is a possible D gene (5 bases). V lost 5 bases, J lost 2 bases, and 16 bases lay in between. Per the germline V gene, CDR1 is MNHEY and CDR2 is SMNVEV (reference sequence). The CDR3 loop spans 15 amino acids. The DNA for the CDR3 is TGTGCCAGCAGTCCCAGGGTAATTTTCACCTACGAGCAGTACTTC. It yields the protein CASSPRVIFTYEQYF.

This chain uses TRBV11-2 with TRBJ2-1, with no clear D. Trimming pared 2 bases from V and 0 bases from J, leaving 5 bases between. The CDR3 spans 14 residues. Germline CDR1 is SGHAT and CDR2 is FQNNGV. As DNA, the CDR3 is TGTGCCAGCAGCTTAACTGGCTCCTACAATGAGCAGTTCTTC. This sequence encodes CASSLTGSYNEQFF.

The gene calls are TRBV9 and TRBJ2-3; 8 nucleotides align to TRBD1. V was pared by 3 bases and J by 0 bases, with 6 bases of the junction left unmatched. Germline CDR1 SGDLS, CDR2 YYNGEE. The CDR3 sequence is 16 residues long. CDR3 sequence: CASSGGQGRSTDTQYF. The CDR3 DNA is TGTGCCAGCAGCGGAGGACAGGGAAGGAGCACAGATACGCAGTATTTT.

This clone was detected only a few times. The V gene is TRBV2, the J gene TRBJ2-7; D not resolved. CDR3 length: 12 residues. Germline V CDR1 and CDR2: SNHLY, FYNNEI. The V gene lost 3 bases and the J gene lost 0 bases, with 3 bases spanning the gap. The CDR3 coding sequence is TGTGCCAGCAGTGAGCGCTCCTACGAGCAGTACTTC. This gives the protein CASSERSYEQYF.

The V gene is TRBV7-6, the J gene TRBJ2-5, with D possibly being TRBD2 (5 bases). Germline V gene lookup returns CDR1 SGHVS and CDR2 FNYEAQ. The CDR3 totals 14 residues. V lost 5 bases and J lost 7, with 17 bases in between. The CDR3 here is CASSHLGDDGTQYF. As DNA, the CDR3 is TGTGCCAGCAGCCATCTCGGGGATGATGGGACCCAGTACTTC.

The chain has TRBV10-1 and TRBJ2-1; D gene uncertain. CDR1 is WNHNN and CDR2 is SYGVQD in the germline V gene (reference sequence). Trimming removed 5 bases from V and 8 bases from J, with 10 bases in between. The CDR3 has 12 amino acids. This CDR3 is CASSRLMDEQFF. The CDR3 region has the DNA TGCGCCAGCAGTCGCCTAATGGATGAGCAGTTCTTC.

The chain links TRBV27 to TRBJ2-7; 12 bases are shared with TRBD1. The CDR3 totals 16 residues. CDR1 MNHEY and CDR2 SMNVEV come from the germline V gene (reference sequence). Trimming took 6 bases from V and 0 from J; bases not matched to a gene: 6. This CDR3 reads CASSKGQGAASYEQYF. The CDR3 DNA sequence: TGTGCCAGCAGCAAGGGACAGGGGGCGGCCTCCTACGAGCAGTACTTC.

CDR3 sequence (DNA): TGTGCCAGCAAAATTGCCGGGACAGGAGACTACGAGCAGTACTTC. Translated, it gives CASKIAGTGDYEQYF. This chain links TRBV27 with TRBJ2-7, with 8 bases that match TRBD1. Looked up from germline, CDR1 is MNHEY and CDR2 is SMNVEV (reference sequence). Germline trimming cut 7 bases from V and 3 bases from J; bases unmatched to any gene: 11. The CDR3 is 15 residues long.

This rearrangement joins TRBV29-1 to TRBJ2-1; D possibly uses TRBD1 or TRBD2 (5 bases each). Germline V gene data show CDR1 as SQVTM and CDR2 as ANQGSEA. The CDR3 has 14 residues. V was trimmed by 6 bases and J by 4 bases, leaving 16 bases between them. The CDR3 sequence: CSVGWGRNYNEQFF. The DNA for the CDR3 is TGCAGCGTGGGGTGGGGGAGAAATTACAATGAGCAGTTCTTC.

The rearrangement links TRBV19 to TRBJ1-5; D is undetermined. Germline V gene data show CDR1 as LNHDA and CDR2 as SQIVND (reference sequence). The CDR3 spans 16 residues. Between the trimmed V and J ends, which lost 1 base and 2 bases, there was a span of 12 bases. CDR3 residues: CASSIGPGSGNQPQHF. DNA for the CDR3: TGTGCCAGTAGTATAGGGCCGGGCAGCGGCAATCAGCCCCAGCATTTT. The full variable domain, rest sourced from reference TRBV19 and TRBJ1-5, is DGGITQSPKYLFRKEGQNVTLSCEQNLNHDAMYWYRQDPGQGLRLIYYSQIVNDFQKGDIAEGYSVSREKKESFPLTVTSAQKNPTAFYLCASSIGPGSGNQPQHFGDGTRLSIL.

This chain connects TRBV27 to TRBJ2-3; the match to TRBD2 covers 8 bases. The CDR3 is 10 residues long. Germline values: CDR1 MNHEY, CDR2 SMNVEV (reference sequence). The CDR3 DNA reads TGTGTAGCTGGGCGGGGGGCGCAGTATTTT. Its translation is CVAGRGAQYF.

The J gene is TRBJ1-2, the V gene TRBV10-2, with a tentative D call TRBD1 (5 bases). The CDR3 length is 12 residues. Germline-derived CDR1 and CDR2 are WSHSY and SAAADI. V lost 10 bases and J lost 8, with 17 bases in between. Written as DNA, the CDR3 is TGCGCCACCTCTCCAGGGTCCCTCGGCTACACCTTC. This gives the protein CATSPGSLGYTF.

V gene TRBV27 combines with J gene TRBJ1-3, with D perhaps matching TRBD1 (6 bases). Germline CDR1 and CDR2: MNHEY and SMNVEV (reference sequence). CDR3 length: 15 amino acids. V lost 3 bases and J 3 bases, leaving 12 bases between the germline ends. In DNA form, the CDR3 reads TGTGCCAGCAGTTTTAGGGGGGCTAGTGGAAACACCATATATTTT. It encodes CASSFRGASGNTIYF.

A word on this clone: At the DNA level, this CDR3 is encoded by other sequences in the same sample as well. The DNA of the CDR3 is TGCGCCAGCAGCCCGAGGACAGGATCCTACGAGCAGTACTTC. It codes for CASSPRTGSYEQYF. The gene calls are TRBV4-3 and TRBJ2-7, with 7 bases that match TRBD1. V shed 4 bases and J 1 base; nucleotides not matched to a gene: 4. The V gene's germline CDR1 is LGHNA and CDR2 YSLEER. This CDR3 contains 14 residues.

The chain couples TRBV19 to TRBJ1-1, with 11 bases lining up with TRBD1. The V gene end was trimmed by 8 bases and the J gene end by 3 bases; junction bases not matched to a gene: 2. This CDR3 region has 13 residues. Germline V gives CDR1 LNHDA, CDR2 SQIVND (reference sequence). The CDR3 bases are TGTGCCAGTGGACAGGGGGCTCACACTGAAGCTTTCTTT. Translating it yields CASGQGAHTEAFF.

The rearrangement links TRBV29-1 to TRBJ2-7; TRBD2 matches at 8 bases. Germline V lookup: CDR1 SQVTM, CDR2 ANQGSEA. CDR3 length: 19 amino acids. V lost 3 bases, J lost 0 bases, and 19 bases stayed unmatched. The CDR3: CSVEGVTERERVSSYEQYF. Here the CDR3 DNA reads TGCAGCGTTGAGGGGGTGACGGAGCGGGAGCGTGTTAGCTCCTACGAGCAGTACTTC.

This clone was counted once. The V and J genes are TRBV7-2 and TRBJ2-1; TRBD2 matches 7 bases. CDR1 is SGHTA and CDR2 is FQGNSA in the germline V gene. The CDR3 length is 15 residues. V lost 5 bases and J lost 6; bases outside the gene matches: 10. The chain's CDR3 is CASSPLIGGSNEQFF. Here the CDR3 DNA reads TGTGCCAGCAGCCCGTTAATCGGGGGGAGCAATGAGCAGTTCTTC.

The chain recombines TRBV28 with TRBJ2-5; no definite D call. Deletions cut 5 bases from V and 1 base from J, with 11 bases between. The CDR3 has 14 residues. Per the germline V gene, CDR1 is MDHEN and CDR2 is SYDVKM. In DNA form, the CDR3 reads TGTGCCAGCAGTCCCATCATGAGCCAAGAGACCCAGTACTTC. It yields the protein CASSPIMSQETQYF.

This clone was counted a single time. This chain joins TRBV5-6 and TRBJ2-7; perhaps TRBD2 as D (5 bases). In germline, CDR1 is SGHDT, CDR2 YYEEEE. The CDR3 length is 14 residues. Trimming took off 0 bases at V and 5 bases at J, with 12 bases between the two ends. The CDR3 bases are TGTGCCAGCAGCTTGGTGGCTAGCCGGGACGAGCAGTACTTC. This gives the protein CASSLVASRDEQYF. Full variable domain (remainder filled in from reference TRBV5-6 and TRBJ2-7): DAGVTQSPTHLIKTRGQQVTLRCSPKSGHDTVSWYQQALGQGPQFIFQYYEEEERQRGNFPDRFSGHQFPNYSSELNVNALLLGDSALYLCASSLVASRDEQYFGPGTRLTVT.

A remark on this clone: Other DNA sequences in this specimen translate into the identical CDR3. The rearrangement links TRBV29-1 to TRBJ2-5; 8 nucleotides align to TRBD1. Germline-derived CDR1 and CDR2 are SQVTM and ANQGSEA. V lost 3 bases, J lost 1 base, and 1 base stayed unmatched. The length of the CDR3 is 13 residues. The DNA of the CDR3 is TGCAGCGTTGACAGGGGGCTCCAAGAGACCCAGTACTTC. Translated, it gives CSVDRGLQETQYF. Full variable domain (outside the CDR3, taken from reference TRBV29-1 and TRBJ2-5): SAVISQKPSRDICQRGTSLTIQCQVDSQVTMMFWYRQQPGQSLTLIATANQGSEATYESGFVIDKFPISRPNLTFSTLTVSNMSPEDSSIYLCSVDRGLQETQYFGPGTRLLVL.

V gene TRBV19 combines with J gene TRBJ2-3; D may be TRBD1 or TRBD2 (5 bases each). Trimming removed 3 bases from V and 1 base from J, with 11 bases in between. This CDR3 is built from 15 residues. The germline CDR1 and CDR2 sequences are LNHDA and SQIVND (reference sequence). This CDR3 reads CASSMVGTRTDTQYF. The CDR3 DNA is TGTGCCAGTAGTATGGTCGGGACCCGCACAGATACGCAGTATTTT. Based on the CDR3 plus reference TRBV19 and TRBJ2-3, the full variable domain is DGGITQSPKYLFRKEGQNVTLSCEQNLNHDAMYWYRQDPGQGLRLIYYSQIVNDFQKGDIAEGYSVSREKKESFPLTVTSAQKNPTAFYLCASSMVGTRTDTQYFGPGTRLTVL.

V and J are TRBV7-9 and TRBJ2-5; TRBD2 agrees at 7 bases. Germline V lookup: CDR1 SEHNR, CDR2 FQNEAQ (reference sequence). The CDR3 is 15 residues long. V lost 3 bases, J lost 4 bases, and 8 bases stayed unmatched. The CDR3 is CASSLRREMGETQYF. CDR3 DNA sequence: TGTGCCAGCAGCTTGCGGCGGGAGATGGGAGAGACCCAGTACTTC. The whole variable domain, remainder taken from reference TRBV7-9 and TRBJ2-5, is DTGVSQNPRHKITKRGQNVTFRCDPISEHNRLYWYRQTLGQGPEFLTYFQNEAQLEKSRLLSDRFSAERPKGSFSTLEIQRTEQGDSAMYLCASSLRREMGETQYFGPGTRLLVL.

J is TRBJ1-1 and V is TRBV19; TRBD1 is a possible D gene (5 bases). The CDR3 contains 13 residues. Trimming shortened V by 11 bases and J by 3 bases, and 16 bases separated the two germline ends. CDR1 and CDR2 (germline): LNHDA, SQIVND (reference sequence). The CDR3 coding sequence is TGTGCCGCCTCTTGGGGGACGGACACTGAAGCTTTCTTT. The encoded protein is CAASWGTDTEAFF.

Written as DNA, the CDR3 is TGTGCCAGCAGCCACGACGGGACAGCCTCCGCGAACACCGGGGAGCTGTTTTTT. It specifies CASSHDGTASANTGELFF. This chain links TRBV9 with TRBJ2-2, with 7 nucleotides matching TRBD1. Germline CDR1 is SGDLS and CDR2 is YYNGEE. The V and J ends lost 4 bases and 0 bases, in that order; junction bases with no gene match: 12. The CDR3 covers 18 residues.

This sequence joins TRBV25-1 and TRBJ2-7, with 9 bases aligning to TRBD1. The CDR3 is made up of 14 amino acids. The ends lost 6 bases at V and 5 bases at J; junction bases unmatched: 8. The germline CDR1 and CDR2 sequences are MGHDK and SYGVNS. The CDR3 coding sequence is TGTGCCAGCAGCAAGACAGGGGGAAAGAACGAGCAGTACTTC. Its translation is CASSKTGGKNEQYF.

This chain joins TRBV11-3 and TRBJ2-3; D uncertain. The V gene's germline CDR1 is SGHNT and CDR2 YENEEA. The CDR3 has 13 amino acids. Trimming removed 4 bases at V and 7 bases at J, with 12 bases between. CDR3 nucleotides: TGTGCCAGCAGCTCCAGACCGGCCTATACGCAGTATTTT. It is translated as CASSSRPAYTQYF.

Only one count was recorded for this clone. The rearrangement links TRBV7-2 to TRBJ2-7; no reliable D call. This CDR3 is 14 amino acids long. The germline V and J ends were trimmed by 5 bases and 2 bases, with 13 bases remaining between them. The germline V gene encodes CDR1 SGHTA and CDR2 FQGNSA. The CDR3 nucleotides are TGTGCCAGCAGCCCGGCGGCTGGAGCCTACGAGCAGTACTTC. Translation gives CASSPAAGAYEQYF.

This rearrangement joins TRBV21-1 to TRBJ1-2; the table's D call TRBD1 went unverified against the DNA. TRBV21-1 represents a pseudogene. This CDR3 has 15 residues. The CDR3 DNA is TGTGCCAGCAGCATCAGAGGCAGGGCTCCCTATGGCTACACCTTC. This gives the protein CASSIRGRAPYGYTF.